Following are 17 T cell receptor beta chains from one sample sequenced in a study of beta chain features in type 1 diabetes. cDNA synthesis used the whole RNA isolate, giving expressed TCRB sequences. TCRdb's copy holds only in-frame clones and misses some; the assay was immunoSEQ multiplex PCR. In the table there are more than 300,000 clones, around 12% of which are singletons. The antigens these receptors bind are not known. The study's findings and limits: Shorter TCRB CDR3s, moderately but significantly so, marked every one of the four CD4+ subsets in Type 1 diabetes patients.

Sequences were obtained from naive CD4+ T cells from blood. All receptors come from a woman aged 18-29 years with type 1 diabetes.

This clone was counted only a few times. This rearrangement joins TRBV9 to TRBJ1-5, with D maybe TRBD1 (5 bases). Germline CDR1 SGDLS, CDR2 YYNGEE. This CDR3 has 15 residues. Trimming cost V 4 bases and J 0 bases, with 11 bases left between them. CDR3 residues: CASSPDSYSNQPQHF. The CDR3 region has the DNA TGTGCCAGCAGCCCCGACAGTTATAGCAATCAGCCCCAGCATTTT. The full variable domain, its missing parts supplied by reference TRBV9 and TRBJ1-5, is DSGVTQTPKHLITATGQRVTLRCSPRSGDLSVYWYQQSLDQGLQFLIQYYNGEERAKGNILERFSAQQFPDLHSELNLSSLELGDSALYFCASSPDSYSNQPQHFGDGTRLSIL.

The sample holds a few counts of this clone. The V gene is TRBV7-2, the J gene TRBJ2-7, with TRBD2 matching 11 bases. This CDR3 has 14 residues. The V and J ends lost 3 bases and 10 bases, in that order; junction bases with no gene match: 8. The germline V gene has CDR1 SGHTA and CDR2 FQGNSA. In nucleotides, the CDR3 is TGTGCCAGCAGCTTTTCGGGACTAGCGGATAGTCAGTACTTC. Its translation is CASSFSGLADSQYF.

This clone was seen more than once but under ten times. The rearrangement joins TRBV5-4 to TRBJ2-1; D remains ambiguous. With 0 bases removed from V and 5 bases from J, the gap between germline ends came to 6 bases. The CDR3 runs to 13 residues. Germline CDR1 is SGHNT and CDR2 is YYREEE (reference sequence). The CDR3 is CASSLGLNNEQFF. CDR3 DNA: TGTGCCAGCAGCTTGGGACTGAACAATGAGCAGTTCTTC.

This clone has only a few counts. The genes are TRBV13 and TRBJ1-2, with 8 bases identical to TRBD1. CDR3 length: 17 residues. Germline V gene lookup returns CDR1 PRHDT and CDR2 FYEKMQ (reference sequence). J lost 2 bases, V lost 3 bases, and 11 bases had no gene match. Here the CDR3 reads CASSFRTGSGLNYGYTF. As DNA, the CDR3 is TGTGCCAGCAGCTTCCGGACAGGGTCGGGGTTAAACTATGGCTACACCTTC.

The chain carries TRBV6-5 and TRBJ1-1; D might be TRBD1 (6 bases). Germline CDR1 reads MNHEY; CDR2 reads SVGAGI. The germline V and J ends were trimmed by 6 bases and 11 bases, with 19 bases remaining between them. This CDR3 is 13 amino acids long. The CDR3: CASRTEQGRRAFF. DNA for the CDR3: TGTGCCAGCAGAACAGAACAGGGCCGACGGGCTTTCTTT.

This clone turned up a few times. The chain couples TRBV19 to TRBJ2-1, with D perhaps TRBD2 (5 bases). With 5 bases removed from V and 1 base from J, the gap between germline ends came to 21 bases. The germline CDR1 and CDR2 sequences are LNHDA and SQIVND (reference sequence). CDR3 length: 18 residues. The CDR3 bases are TGTGCCAGTAGTCCTTTCCCCCCCGGGGAAATATCCTACAATGAGCAGTTCTTC. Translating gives CASSPFPPGEISYNEQFF. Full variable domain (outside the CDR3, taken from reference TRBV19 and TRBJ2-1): DGGITQSPKYLFRKEGQNVTLSCEQNLNHDAMYWYRQDPGQGLRLIYYSQIVNDFQKGDIAEGYSVSREKKESFPLTVTSAQKNPTAFYLCASSPFPPGEISYNEQFFGPGTRLTVL.

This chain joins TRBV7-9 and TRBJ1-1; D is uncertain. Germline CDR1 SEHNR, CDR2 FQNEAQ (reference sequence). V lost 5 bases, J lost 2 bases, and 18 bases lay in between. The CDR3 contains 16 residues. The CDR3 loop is CASSRYQVSTNTEAFF. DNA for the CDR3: TGTGCCAGCAGCCGATACCAGGTTTCCACCAACACTGAAGCTTTCTTT.

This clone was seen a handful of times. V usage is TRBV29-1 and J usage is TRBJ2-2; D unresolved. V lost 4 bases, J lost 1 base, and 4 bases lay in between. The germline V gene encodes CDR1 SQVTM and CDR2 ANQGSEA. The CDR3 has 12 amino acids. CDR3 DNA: TGCAGCGTTGGCGGGAACACCGGGGAGCTGTTTTTT. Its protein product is CSVGGNTGELFF.

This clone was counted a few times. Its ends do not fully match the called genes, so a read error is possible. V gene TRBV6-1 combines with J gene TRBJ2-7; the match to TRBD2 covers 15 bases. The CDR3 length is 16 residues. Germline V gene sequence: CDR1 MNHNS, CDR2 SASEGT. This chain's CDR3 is CASSKAGTSGGYEQYF. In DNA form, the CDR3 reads TGTGCCAGCAGTAAAGCTGGGACTAGCGGGGGGTACGAGCAGTACTTC.

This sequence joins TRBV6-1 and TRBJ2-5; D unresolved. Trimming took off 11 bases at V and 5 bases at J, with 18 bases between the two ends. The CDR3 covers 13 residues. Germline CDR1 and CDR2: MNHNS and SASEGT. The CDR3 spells CAAPLVRLETQYF. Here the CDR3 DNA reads TGTGCCGCCCCCCTGGTGAGGCTTGAGACCCAGTACTTC.

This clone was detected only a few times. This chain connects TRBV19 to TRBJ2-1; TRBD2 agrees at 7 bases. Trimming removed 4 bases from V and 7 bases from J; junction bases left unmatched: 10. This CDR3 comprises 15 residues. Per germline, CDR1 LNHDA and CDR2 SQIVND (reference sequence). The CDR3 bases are TGTGCCAGTAGTAAAGGGCCGGGGGGTGGAAATGAGCAGTTCTTC. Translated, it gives CASSKGPGGGNEQFF.

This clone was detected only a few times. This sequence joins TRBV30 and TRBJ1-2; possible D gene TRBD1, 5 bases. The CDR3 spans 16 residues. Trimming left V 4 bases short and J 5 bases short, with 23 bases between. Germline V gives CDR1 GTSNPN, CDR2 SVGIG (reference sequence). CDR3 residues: CAWKKELRAGIYGYTF. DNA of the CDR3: TGTGCCTGGAAAAAAGAACTCAGGGCAGGGATTTATGGCTACACCTTC. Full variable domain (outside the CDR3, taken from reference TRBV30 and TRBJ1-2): SQTIHQWPATLVQPVGSPLSLECTVEGTSNPNLYWYRQAAGRGLQLLFYSVGIGQISSEVPQNLSASRPQDRQFILSSKKLLLSDSGFYLCAWKKELRAGIYGYTFGSGTRLTVV.

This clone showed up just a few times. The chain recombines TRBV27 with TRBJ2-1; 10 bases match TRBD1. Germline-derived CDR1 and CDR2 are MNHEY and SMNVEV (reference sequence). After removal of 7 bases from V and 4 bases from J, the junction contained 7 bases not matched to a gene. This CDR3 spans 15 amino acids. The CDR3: CASTRTGGKYNEQFF. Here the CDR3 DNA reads TGTGCCAGCACCAGGACAGGGGGAAAATACAATGAGCAGTTCTTC.

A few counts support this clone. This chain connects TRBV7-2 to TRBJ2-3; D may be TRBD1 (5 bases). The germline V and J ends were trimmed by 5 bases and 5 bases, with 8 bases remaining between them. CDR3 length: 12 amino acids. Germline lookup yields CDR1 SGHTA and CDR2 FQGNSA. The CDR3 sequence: CASSNQGDTQYF. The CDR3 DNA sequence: TGTGCCAGCAGCAATCAGGGAGATACGCAGTATTTT.

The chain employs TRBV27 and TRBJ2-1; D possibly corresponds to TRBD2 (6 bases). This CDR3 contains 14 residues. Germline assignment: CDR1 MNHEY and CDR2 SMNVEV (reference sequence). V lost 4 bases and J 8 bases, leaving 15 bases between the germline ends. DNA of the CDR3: TGTGCCAGCAGTTCCATCTCGGGACTCCATGAGCAGTTCTTC. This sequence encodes CASSSISGLHEQFF.

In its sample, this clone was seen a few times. The CDR3: CAWTYSLNNYGYTF. The CDR3 DNA reads as TGTGCCTGGACCTACTCCCTGAATAACTATGGCTACACCTTC. J is TRBJ1-2 and V is TRBV30; D gene unclear. The CDR3 is 14 residues long. Deletions cut 4 bases from V and 1 base from J, with 13 bases between. Germline V lookup: CDR1 GTSNPN, CDR2 SVGIG (reference sequence).

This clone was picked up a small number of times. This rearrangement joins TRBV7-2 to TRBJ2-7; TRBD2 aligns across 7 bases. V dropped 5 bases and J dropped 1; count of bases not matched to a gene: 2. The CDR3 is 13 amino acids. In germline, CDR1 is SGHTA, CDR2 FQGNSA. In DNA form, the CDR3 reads TGTGCCAGCAGCGACGGGGGGTCCTACGAGCAGTACTTC. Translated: CASSDGGSYEQYF.